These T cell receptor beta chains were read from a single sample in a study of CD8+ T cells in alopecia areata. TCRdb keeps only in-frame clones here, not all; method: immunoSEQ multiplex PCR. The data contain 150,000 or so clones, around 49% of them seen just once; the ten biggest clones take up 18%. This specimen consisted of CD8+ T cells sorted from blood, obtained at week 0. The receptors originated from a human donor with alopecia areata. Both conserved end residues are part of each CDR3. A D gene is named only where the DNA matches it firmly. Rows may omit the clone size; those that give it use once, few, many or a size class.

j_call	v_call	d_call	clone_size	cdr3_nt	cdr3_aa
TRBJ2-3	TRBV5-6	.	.	TGTGCCAGCAGCATTGGACAGCCCCGCACAGATACGCAGTATTTT	CASSIGQPRTDTQYF
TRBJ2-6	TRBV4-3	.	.	TGCGCCAGCAGCCCCGGTCGAGCCAACGTCCTGACTTTC	CASSPGRANVLTF
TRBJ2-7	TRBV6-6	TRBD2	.	TGTGCCAGCAGTTACGGGACTAGCGGGTACGAGCAGTACTTC	CASSYGTSGYEQYF
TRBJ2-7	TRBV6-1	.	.	TGTGCCAGCAGAGAAGGAGGCGACTACGAGCAGTACTTC	CASREGGDYEQYF
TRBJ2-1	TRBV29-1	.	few	TGCAGCGTTGTGGGGAATGAGCAGTTCTTC	CSVVGNEQFF
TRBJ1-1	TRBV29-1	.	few	TGCAGCGTTGAAGATCGGGGGGAGGCTGAAGCTTTCTTT	CSVEDRGEAEAFF
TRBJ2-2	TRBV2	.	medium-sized	TGTGCCAGCAGTGAAGGCAGGAACACCGGGGAGCTGTTTTTT	CASSEGRNTGELFF
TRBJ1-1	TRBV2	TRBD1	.	TGTGCCAGCAGTTCCAACAGGGGATTCGGGAACACTGAAGCTTTCTTT	CASSSNRGFGNTEAFF
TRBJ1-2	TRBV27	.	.	TGTGCCAGCAGTTTATACCCGGGGCGTCATGGCTACACCTTC	CASSLYPGRHGYTF
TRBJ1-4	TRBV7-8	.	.	TGTGCCAGCAGCTTAGTGGGGGGTACTAATGAAAAACTGTTTTTT	CASSLVGGTNEKLFF
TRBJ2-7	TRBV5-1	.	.	TGCGCCAGCAGCTCCGACGGCTACGAGCAGTACTTC	CASSSDGYEQYF
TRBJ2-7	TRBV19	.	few	TGTGCCAGTAGTATTGGTGAGGGTGCCTACGAGCAGTACTTC	CASSIGEGAYEQYF
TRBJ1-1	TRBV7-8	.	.	TGTGCCAGCAGCTCGGGGACGGTGAACACTGAAGCTTTCTTT	CASSSGTVNTEAFF
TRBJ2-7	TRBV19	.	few	TGTGCCAGTAGTATGTACCACCCCTACGAGCAGTACTTC	CASSMYHPYEQYF
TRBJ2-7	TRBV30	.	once	TGTGCCTGGGGATCCTACGAGCAGTACTTC	CAWGSYEQYF
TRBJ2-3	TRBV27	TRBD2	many	TGTGCCAGCAGTTTTCCGGGGGGTGCGCAGTATTTT	CASSFPGGAQYF
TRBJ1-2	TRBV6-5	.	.	TGTGCCAGCAGTCCCCATCCGACTAACTATGGCTACACCTTC	CASSPHPTNYGYTF
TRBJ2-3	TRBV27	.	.	TGTGCCAGCAGTTTATCGATCCCAGATACGCAGTATTTT	CASSLSIPDTQYF
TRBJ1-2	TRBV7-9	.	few	TGTGCCGGAACCGGGACATCGTCCGGTGGCTACACCTTC	CAGTGTSSGGYTF
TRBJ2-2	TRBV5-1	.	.	TGCGCCAGCAGCTTGAAGGACAGGAACACCGGGGAGCTGTTTTTT	CASSLKDRNTGELFF
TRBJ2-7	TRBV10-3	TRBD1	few	TGTGCCATCGCGACAGGGGAACCCTACGAGCAGTACTTC	CAIATGEPYEQYF
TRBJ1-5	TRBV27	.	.	TGTGCCAGCAGTTCGGACACCAGGAGGCCCCAGCATTTT	CASSSDTRRPQHF
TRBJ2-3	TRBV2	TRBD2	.	TGTGCCAGCAGTTCCGTAGGGCGGGGGAGCCTCACAGATACGCAGTATTTT	CASSSVGRGSLTDTQYF